The 20 T cell receptor beta chains listed next were all sequenced from one sample in a study of pediatric ulcerative colitis. Using immunoSEQ multiplex PCR, the repertoire was profiled, and TCRdb retains in-frame clones only, with some absent. The table shows tens of thousands of clones, with 70% to 90% occurring only once. The sequenced sample was blood. These receptor sequences come from a boy younger than 18 with severe ulcerative colitis.

This clone was recorded once. The chain employs TRBV4-1 and TRBJ2-7; 7 positions match TRBD2. The CDR3 is made up of 15 amino acids. The V gene end was trimmed by 0 bases and the J gene end by 4 bases; junction bases not matched to a gene: 6. Germline V CDR1 and CDR2: MGHRA, YSYEKL. CDR3 protein: CASSQDPSGRYEQYF. The CDR3 coding sequence is TGCGCCAGCAGCCAAGATCCTAGCGGCCGATACGAGCAGTACTTC.

The chain links TRBV11-2 to TRBJ1-1; D ambiguous. The germline CDR1 and CDR2 sequences are SGHAT and FQNNGV. The CDR3 is 13 amino acids. V lost 1 base to trimming and J lost 2 bases, with 5 bases between them. CDR3 region: CASSLASNTEAFF. CDR3 in DNA: TGTGCCAGCAGCTTAGCAAGCAACACTGAAGCTTTCTTT.

This sequence joins TRBV28 and TRBJ1-1; D unclear. Germline-derived CDR1 and CDR2 are MDHEN and SYDVKM. V was pared by 2 bases and J by 3 bases, with 7 bases between. This CDR3 spans 13 amino acids. CDR3 in amino acids: CASSLTSYTEAFF. The CDR3 nucleotides read TGTGCCAGCAGTTTAACCTCCTACACTGAAGCTTTCTTT.

The chain uses TRBV5-1 and TRBJ2-1; TRBD2 matches 14 bases. J was trimmed by 9 bases and V by 6 bases; bases with no gene match: 11. CDR3 length: 16 amino acids. CDR1 is SGHRS, CDR2 YFSETQ, per germline. CDR3 sequence (DNA): TGCGCCAGCACCGGGACTAGCGGGAGTTTGGGAGGTGAGCAGTTCTTC. As protein: CASTGTSGSLGGEQFF.

The gene calls are TRBV6-5 and TRBJ2-7, with 12 bases matching TRBD1. V was clipped by 2 bases and J by 4 bases; unmatched bases: 6. Germline lookup yields CDR1 MNHEY and CDR2 SVGAGI. This CDR3 has 16 amino acids. This CDR3 is CASSYGTGQGAYEQYF. The CDR3 DNA follows: TGTGCCAGCAGTTACGGCACGGGACAGGGGGCTTACGAGCAGTACTTC.

The rearrangement links TRBV4-1 to TRBJ1-1; D is perhaps TRBD1 (5 bases). This CDR3 has 15 amino acids. Trimming removed 3 bases at V and 6 bases at J, with 17 bases between. Germline CDR1 MGHRA, CDR2 YSYEKL. This CDR3 is CASSHPLGGAPEAFF. CDR3 sequence (DNA): TGCGCCAGCAGCCACCCCCTCGGCGGGGCCCCTGAAGCTTTCTTT.

The J gene is TRBJ2-7, the V gene TRBV30; 16 nucleotides line up with TRBD2. This CDR3 is built from 18 residues. J gave up 2 bases and V 2 bases, and 9 bases lay outside the gene matches. CDR1 and CDR2 (germline): GTSNPN, SVGIG (reference sequence). In nucleotides, the CDR3 is TGTGCCTGGAGTAACCGAGCCGGGACTAGCGGGAGGGCCTACGAGCAGTACTTC. It translates to CAWSNRAGTSGRAYEQYF.

The CDR3: CASRILGGEGSQPQHF. DNA of the CDR3: TGTGCCAGCAGGATATTAGGTGGGGAAGGAAGTCAGCCCCAGCATTTT. The rearrangement joins TRBV27 to TRBJ1-5; D not certain. Between the trimmed V and J ends, which lost 6 bases and 6 bases, there was a span of 21 bases. Per the germline V gene, CDR1 is MNHEY and CDR2 is SMNVEV (reference sequence). This CDR3 contains 16 residues.

The V gene is TRBV7-2, the J gene TRBJ1-1; D remains ambiguous. This CDR3 spans 15 amino acids. Trimming stripped 0 bases from V and 6 bases from J, with 14 bases between. Germline CDR1 and CDR2: SGHTA and FQGNSA. The CDR3 region is CASSLAGGGYAEAFF. Here the CDR3 DNA reads TGTGCCAGCAGCTTAGCGGGTGGAGGGTACGCTGAAGCTTTCTTT.

This clone was seen a handful of times. V gene TRBV30 combines with J gene TRBJ2-1; D may be TRBD1 or TRBD2 (5 bases each). Germline CDR1 reads GTSNPN; CDR2 reads SVGIG (reference sequence). The CDR3 runs to 11 residues. V was cut by 2 bases and J by 9 bases, with 8 bases left in between. CDR3 sequence (DNA): TGTGCCTGGAGTTGGGGGAGTGAGCAGTTCTTC. Protein sequence: CAWSWGSEQFF.

This chain links TRBV2 with TRBJ2-1; 8 positions agree with TRBD2. Trimming took 6 bases from V and 7 from J; bases not matched to a gene: 8. Per germline, CDR1 SNHLY and CDR2 FYNNEI. This CDR3 has 14 amino acids. CDR3 sequence: CASSKREMLNEQFF. CDR3 nucleotides: TGTGCCAGCAGCAAGCGGGAGATGTTAAATGAGCAGTTCTTC.

V is TRBV19 and J is TRBJ2-7; 7 nucleotides align to TRBD2. Germline CDR1 LNHDA, CDR2 SQIVND (reference sequence). The V gene end was trimmed by 6 bases and the J gene end by 1 base; junction bases not matched to a gene: 6. The CDR3 runs 14 residues. The CDR3 nucleotides read TGTGCCAGTAGGGCGGCGGGGGATTCCTACGAGCAGTACTTC. Protein sequence: CASRAAGDSYEQYF.

J is TRBJ1-5 and V is TRBV27; no reliable D call. Germline V lookup: CDR1 MNHEY, CDR2 SMNVEV (reference sequence). The ends were cut back, 2 bases at V and 0 bases at J, with 2 bases in the middle. The CDR3 is 13 amino acids. CDR3 bases: TGTGCCAGCAGTTTACATAGCAATCAGCCCCAGCATTTT. Translating gives CASSLHSNQPQHF.

The chain has TRBV29-1 and TRBJ2-1, with D tentatively TRBD2 (5 bases). The CDR3 has 14 amino acids. Trimming shortened V by 3 bases and J by 9 bases, and 18 bases separated the two germline ends. Germline-derived CDR1 and CDR2 are SQVTM and ANQGSEA. CDR3 region: CSVDSRQDLTEQFF. The CDR3 bases are TGCAGCGTTGATTCGCGCCAGGACTTAACTGAGCAGTTCTTC.

The chain is built from TRBV19 and TRBJ2-1, with D hard to call. The ends were cut back, 1 base at V and 5 bases at J, with 3 bases in the middle. The CDR3 loop spans 12 amino acids. Germline CDR1 LNHDA, CDR2 SQIVND (reference sequence). The CDR3 region is CASSIGNNEQFF. CDR3 DNA sequence: TGTGCCAGTAGTATAGGGAACAATGAGCAGTTCTTC.

This chain uses TRBV27 with TRBJ2-5, with unresolved D. Germline CDR1 and CDR2: MNHEY and SMNVEV (reference sequence). The CDR3 contains 11 residues. Trimming removed 5 bases from V and 5 bases from J, with 6 bases in between. DNA of the CDR3: TGTGCCAGCAGTCATACCGAGACCCAGTACTTC. Translated: CASSHTETQYF.

The chain is built from TRBV7-6 and TRBJ2-3, with a weak D call TRBD2 (5 bases). CDR1 is SGHVS and CDR2 is FNYEAQ in the germline V gene. This CDR3 has 13 amino acids. V was trimmed by 5 bases and J by 6 bases, leaving 12 bases between them. The CDR3 DNA reads TGTGCCAGCAGCCCCACGGGGAAGGATACGCAGTATTTT. Amino acid sequence: CASSPTGKDTQYF. The complete variable domain, with remaining parts taken from reference TRBV7-6 and TRBJ2-3, reads GAGVSQSPRYKVTKRGQDVALRCDPISGHVSLYWYRQALGQGPEFLTYFNYEAQQDKSGLPNDRFSAERPEGSISTLTIQRTEQRDSAMYRCASSPTGKDTQYFGPGTRLTVL.

V gene TRBV27 combines with J gene TRBJ2-7; D is unresolved. This CDR3 comprises 13 residues. Germline V gene sequence: CDR1 MNHEY, CDR2 SMNVEV (reference sequence). V lost 2 bases to trimming and J lost 1 base, with 6 bases between them. The CDR3 DNA is TGTGCCAGCAGTTTAGGCCGGTCCTACGAGCAGTACTTC. Residues: CASSLGRSYEQYF.

The CDR3 protein is CASSLNRGFWYGYTF. CDR3 nucleotides: TGTGCCAGCAGTTTGAACAGGGGGTTTTGGTATGGCTACACCTTC. V gene TRBV27 combines with J gene TRBJ1-2; 8 bases are shared with TRBD1. The CDR3 covers 15 residues. From germline, CDR1 is MNHEY and CDR2 SMNVEV (reference sequence). With V trimmed by 3 bases and J by 5 bases, 8 bases remained unmatched.

This rearrangement joins TRBV5-1 to TRBJ1-1; no reliable D call. The V end lost 4 bases, the J end lost 1 base, and 11 bases lay between the germline ends. There are 14 residues in the CDR3. Germline CDR1 reads SGHRS; CDR2 reads YFSETQ. The CDR3 coding sequence is TGCGCCAGCAGCCCCCGGGTGGGGAACACTGAAGCTTTCTTT. Amino acid sequence: CASSPRVGNTEAFF.